These 13 T cell receptor beta chains were all obtained from the same sample, sequenced in a study of shared clonotypes between healthy human individuals. The table came from immunoSEQ multiplex PCR; TCRdb's copy has only in-frame clones and leaves some out. The sample contains some 2 million clones, approximately 95% of which appear only once. What was sequenced was naive CD4+ T cells sorted from blood. Stated subset: CD45RA+ positively selected. These receptors came from a man younger than 35 in good health.

The rearrangement uses TRBV2 and TRBJ1-6; D call uncertain. The length of the CDR3 is 14 residues. Trimming cost V 2 bases and J 5 bases, with 7 bases left between them. CDR1 SNHLY and CDR2 FYNNEI come from the germline V gene. CDR3 protein: CASSELVNNSPLHF. CDR3 coding DNA: TGTGCCAGCAGTGAATTAGTGAATAATTCACCCCTCCACTTT.

The chain combines TRBV2 with TRBJ1-1; perhaps TRBD1 as D (6 bases). The CDR3 has 12 residues. V was pared by 3 bases and J by 10 bases, with 12 bases between. Germline assignment: CDR1 SNHLY and CDR2 FYNNEI. Here the CDR3 DNA reads TGTGCCAGCAGTGAGAGGGGGATAGTAGCTTTCTTT. Translating gives CASSERGIVAFF.

The V and J genes are TRBV2 and TRBJ1-1; 11 positions agree with TRBD1. Germline V gene sequence: CDR1 SNHLY, CDR2 FYNNEI. V lost 5 bases, J lost 5 bases, and 4 bases stayed unmatched. CDR3 length: 14 residues. For the CDR3, the DNA is TGTGCCAGCAGTTCGGGACAGGGGGTAACTGAAGCTTTCTTT. It translates to CASSSGQGVTEAFF.

The chain employs TRBV5-1 and TRBJ1-2; D possibly corresponds to TRBD1 (5 bases). The ends were cut back, 0 bases at V and 8 bases at J, with 11 bases in the middle. CDR1 is SGHRS and CDR2 is YFSETQ in the germline V gene. The length of the CDR3 is 13 residues. In DNA form, the CDR3 reads TGCGCCAGCAGCTTGGCTGGGGACGGGGGCTACACCTTC. Its translation is CASSLAGDGGYTF.

The chain couples TRBV9 to TRBJ2-1, with D possibly TRBD2 on 5 matching bases. V shed 4 bases and J shed 5 bases, with 19 bases lying between them. This CDR3 contains 16 residues. Germline assignment: CDR1 SGDLS and CDR2 YYNGEE. The CDR3 reads CASSPSGWRANNEQFF. The CDR3 coding sequence is TGTGCCAGCAGCCCATCCGGTTGGCGGGCTAACAATGAGCAGTTCTTC.

On this clone itself: One base away lies a much larger clone, so this may be a sequencing read error. The rearrangement joins TRBV6-1 to TRBJ2-2; D is possibly TRBD2 (5 bases). The CDR3 contains 13 residues. Germline V gene data show CDR1 as MNHNS and CDR2 as SASEGT. The V end lost 11 bases, the J end lost 4 bases, and 14 bases lay between the germline ends. The CDR3 DNA reads TGTGCCGCCTCGAGGGCAGTCACCGGGGAGCTGTTTTTT. Protein: CAASRAVTGELFF.

This chain links TRBV5-6 with TRBJ2-7; possible D gene TRBD2, 5 bases. Trimming left V 1 base short and J 0 bases short, with 17 bases between. The CDR3 runs 17 residues. Germline CDR1 is SGHDT and CDR2 is YYEEEE. Written as DNA, the CDR3 is TGTGCCAGCAGCTTGTTGGCGGGTTTTGAGAGCTCCTACGAGCAGTACTTC. It encodes CASSLLAGFESSYEQYF.

The V gene is TRBV2, the J gene TRBJ2-6; D is unresolved. The CDR3 totals 14 residues. V was trimmed by 3 bases and J by 3 bases, leaving 6 bases between them. Germline V gene sequence: CDR1 SNHLY, CDR2 FYNNEI. CDR3 region: CASSDKRGANVLTF. In DNA form, the CDR3 reads TGTGCCAGCAGTGATAAGCGTGGGGCCAACGTCCTGACTTTC.

This sequence joins TRBV27 and TRBJ1-2; a possible D gene is TRBD1 (5 bases). Germline V gives CDR1 MNHEY, CDR2 SMNVEV (reference sequence). V was shortened by 0 bases and J by 5 bases, with 16 bases between the two germline ends. CDR3 length equals 16 residues. The CDR3, as DNA: TGTGCCAGCAGTTTATCGGGGCAGGGAGTTACGTATGGCTACACCTTC. Amino acid sequence: CASSLSGQGVTYGYTF.

This chain connects TRBV18 to TRBJ1-1; TRBD1 is a possible D gene (6 bases). V was clipped by 3 bases and J by 4 bases, with 15 bases between them. Looked up from germline, CDR1 is KGHSH and CDR2 is LQKENI. The CDR3 length is 15 residues. The CDR3 reads CASSPLSGAATEAFF. CDR3 sequence (DNA): TGTGCCAGCTCACCTCTTTCGGGGGCGGCCACTGAAGCTTTCTTT.

The rearrangement joins TRBV30 to TRBJ2-3, with TRBD2 matching over 11 bases. V was clipped by 4 bases and J by 6 bases; unmatched bases: 6. Germline CDR1 and CDR2: GTSNPN and SVGIG (reference sequence). The CDR3 is 14 amino acids. The DNA of the CDR3 is TGTGCCTGGATTCCGGGACTAGCGGCGGATACGCAGTATTTT. Encoded protein: CAWIPGLAADTQYF.

The chain joins TRBV11-2 to TRBJ1-2; 8 bases are shared with TRBD1. The V segment lost 0 bases and the J segment 4 bases; nucleotides outside the gene matches: 7. The germline V gene encodes CDR1 SGHAT and CDR2 FQNNGV. CDR3 size: 16 residues. CDR3 amino acids: CASSLEGGTGLYGYTF. The CDR3 nucleotides read TGTGCCAGCAGCTTAGAGGGGGGGACAGGACTCTATGGCTACACCTTC.

The table lists this clone with a few counts. Additional DNA sequences in this sample encode the identical CDR3. V gene TRBV28 combines with J gene TRBJ1-5; D gene ambiguous. Germline loops: CDR1 MDHEN, CDR2 SYDVKM. This CDR3 is 12 amino acids long. Trimming took off 2 bases at V and 4 bases at J, with 3 bases between the two ends. The CDR3 region is CASSLANQPQHF. The CDR3 DNA reads TGTGCCAGCAGTTTAGCAAATCAGCCCCAGCATTTT.